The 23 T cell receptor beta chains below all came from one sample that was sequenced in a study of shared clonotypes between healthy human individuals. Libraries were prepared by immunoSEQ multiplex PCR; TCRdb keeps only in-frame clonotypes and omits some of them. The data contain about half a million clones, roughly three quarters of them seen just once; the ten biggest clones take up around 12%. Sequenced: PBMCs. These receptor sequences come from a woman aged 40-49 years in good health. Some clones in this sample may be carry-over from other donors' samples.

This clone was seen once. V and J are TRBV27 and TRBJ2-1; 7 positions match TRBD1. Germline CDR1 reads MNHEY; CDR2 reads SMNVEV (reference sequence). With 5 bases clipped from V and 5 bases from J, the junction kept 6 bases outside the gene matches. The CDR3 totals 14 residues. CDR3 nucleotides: TGTGCCAGCAGTACAGGGGTCGGGAACAATGAGCAGTTCTTC. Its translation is CASSTGVGNNEQFF.

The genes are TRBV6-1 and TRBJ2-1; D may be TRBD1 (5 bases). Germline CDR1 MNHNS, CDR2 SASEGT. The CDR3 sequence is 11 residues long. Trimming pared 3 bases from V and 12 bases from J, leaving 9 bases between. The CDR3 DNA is TGTGCCAGCAGTGAGGGGCCCCCGCAGTTCTTC. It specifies CASSEGPPQFF.

CDR3 loop: CASRLGNEQFF. CDR3 sequence (DNA): TGTGCCAGCCGACTAGGCAATGAGCAGTTCTTC. The gene calls are TRBV6-4 and TRBJ2-1, with D maybe TRBD2 (6 bases). V was shortened by 8 bases and J by 6 bases, with 8 bases between the two germline ends. In germline, CDR1 is MRHNA, CDR2 SNTAGT. This CDR3 has 11 residues.

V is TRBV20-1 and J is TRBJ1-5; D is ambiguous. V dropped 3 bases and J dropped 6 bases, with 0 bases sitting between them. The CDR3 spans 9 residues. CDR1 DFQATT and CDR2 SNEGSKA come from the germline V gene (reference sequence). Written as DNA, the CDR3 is TGCAGTGCTAGTCAGCCCCAGCATTTT. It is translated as CSASQPQHF.

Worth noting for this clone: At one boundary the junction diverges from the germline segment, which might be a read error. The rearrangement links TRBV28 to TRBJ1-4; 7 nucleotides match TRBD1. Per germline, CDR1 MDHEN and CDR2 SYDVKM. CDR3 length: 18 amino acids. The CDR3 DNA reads TGTGCCAGCTCCCTTTCGTGGGCGAAACAGGGGCGGAAGGAAAAACTGTTCTTT. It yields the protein CASSLSWAKQGRKEKLFF.

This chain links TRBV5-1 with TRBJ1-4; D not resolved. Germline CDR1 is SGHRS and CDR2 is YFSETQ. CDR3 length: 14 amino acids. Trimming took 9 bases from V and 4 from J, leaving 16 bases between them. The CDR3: CANWAVADNEKLFF. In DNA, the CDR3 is TGCGCCAATTGGGCTGTGGCAGATAATGAAAAACTGTTTTTT.

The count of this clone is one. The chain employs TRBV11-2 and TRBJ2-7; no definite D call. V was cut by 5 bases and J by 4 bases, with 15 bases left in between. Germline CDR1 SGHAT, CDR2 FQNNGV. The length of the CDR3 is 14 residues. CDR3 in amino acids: CASSPDNTGYEQYF. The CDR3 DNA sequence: TGTGCCAGCAGCCCGGATAACACGGGTTACGAGCAGTACTTC.

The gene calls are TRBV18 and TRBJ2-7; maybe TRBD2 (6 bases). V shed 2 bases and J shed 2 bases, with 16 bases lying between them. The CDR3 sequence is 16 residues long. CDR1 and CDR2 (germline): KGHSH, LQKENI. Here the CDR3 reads CASSPNDSGLTYEQYF. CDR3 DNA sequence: TGTGCCAGCTCACCAAACGATAGCGGATTAACCTACGAGCAGTACTTC.

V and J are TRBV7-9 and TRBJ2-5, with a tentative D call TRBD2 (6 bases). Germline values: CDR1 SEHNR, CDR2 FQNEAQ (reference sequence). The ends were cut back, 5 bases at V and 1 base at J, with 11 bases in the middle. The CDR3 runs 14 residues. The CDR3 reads CASSRAGPQETQYF. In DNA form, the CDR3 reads TGTGCCAGCAGCAGGGCGGGGCCCCAAGAGACCCAGTACTTC.

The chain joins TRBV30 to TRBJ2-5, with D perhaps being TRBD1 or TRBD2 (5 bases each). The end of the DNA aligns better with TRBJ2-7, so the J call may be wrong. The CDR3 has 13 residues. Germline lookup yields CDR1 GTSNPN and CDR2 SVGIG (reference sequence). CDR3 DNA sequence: TGTGCCTGGAGTGAGGGACGGGACTACGAGCAGTACTTC. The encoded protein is CAWSEGRDYEQYF.

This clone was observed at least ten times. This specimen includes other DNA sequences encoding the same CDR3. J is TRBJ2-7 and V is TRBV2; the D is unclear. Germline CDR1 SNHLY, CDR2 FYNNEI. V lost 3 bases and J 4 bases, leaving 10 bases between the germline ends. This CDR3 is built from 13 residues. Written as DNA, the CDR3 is TGTGCCAGCAGTGATAGGCAACCTTACGAGCAGTACTTC. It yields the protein CASSDRQPYEQYF.

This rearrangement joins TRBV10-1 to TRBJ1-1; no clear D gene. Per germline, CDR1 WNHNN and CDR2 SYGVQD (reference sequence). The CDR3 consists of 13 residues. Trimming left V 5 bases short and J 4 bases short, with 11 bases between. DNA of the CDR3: TGCGCCAGCAGTAGGGATCCTGGCACTGAAGCTTTCTTT. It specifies CASSRDPGTEAFF.

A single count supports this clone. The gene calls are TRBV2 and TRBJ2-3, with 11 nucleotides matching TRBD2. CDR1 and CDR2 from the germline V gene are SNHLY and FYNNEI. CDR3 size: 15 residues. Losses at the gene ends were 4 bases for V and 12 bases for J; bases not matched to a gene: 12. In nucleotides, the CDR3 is TGTGCCAGCAGTGTATCCGGGCTAGCGGGAGGTCTACAGTATTTT. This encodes CASSVSGLAGGLQYF. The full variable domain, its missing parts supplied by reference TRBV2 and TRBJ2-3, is EPEVTQTPSHQVTQMGQEVILRCVPISNHLYFYWYRQILGQKVEFLVSFYNNEISEKSEIFDDQFSVERPDGSNFTLKIRSTKLEDSAMYFCASSVSGLAGGLQYFGPGTRLTVL.

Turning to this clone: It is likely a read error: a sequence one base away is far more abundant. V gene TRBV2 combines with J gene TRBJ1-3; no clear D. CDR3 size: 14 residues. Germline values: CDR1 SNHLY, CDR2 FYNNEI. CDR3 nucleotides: TGTGCCGGCAGGCTTGGAGCATCTGGAAACACCATATATTTT. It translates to CAGRLGASGNTIYF.

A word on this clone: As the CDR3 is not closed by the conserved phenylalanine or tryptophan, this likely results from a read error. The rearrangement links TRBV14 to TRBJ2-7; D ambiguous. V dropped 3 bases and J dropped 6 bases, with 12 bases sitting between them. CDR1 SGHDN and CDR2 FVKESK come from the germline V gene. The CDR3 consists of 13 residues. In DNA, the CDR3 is TGTGCCAGCAGCCAGGATCTGGCCACCGAGCAGTACTCC. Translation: CASSQDLATEQYS.

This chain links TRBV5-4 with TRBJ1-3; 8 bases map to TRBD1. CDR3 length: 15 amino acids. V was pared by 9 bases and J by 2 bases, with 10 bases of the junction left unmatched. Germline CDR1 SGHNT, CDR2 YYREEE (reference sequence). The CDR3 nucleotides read TGTGCCACCCAGGACAGGGTAGGGGCTGGAAACACCATATATTTT. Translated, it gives CATQDRVGAGNTIYF.

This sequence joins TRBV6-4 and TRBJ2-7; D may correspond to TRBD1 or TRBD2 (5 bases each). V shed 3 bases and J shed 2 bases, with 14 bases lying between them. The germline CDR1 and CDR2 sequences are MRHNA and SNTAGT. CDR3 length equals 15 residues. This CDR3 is CASSEARDGPYEQYF. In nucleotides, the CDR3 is TGTGCCAGCAGTGAGGCAAGGGACGGCCCCTACGAGCAGTACTTC.

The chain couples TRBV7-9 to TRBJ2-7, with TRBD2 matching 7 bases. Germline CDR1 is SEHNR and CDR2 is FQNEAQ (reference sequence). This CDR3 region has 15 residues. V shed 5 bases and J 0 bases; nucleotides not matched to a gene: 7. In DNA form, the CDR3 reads TGTGCCAGCAGCCCCGGGGGAGGGGACTCCTACGAGCAGTACTTC. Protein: CASSPGGGDSYEQYF.

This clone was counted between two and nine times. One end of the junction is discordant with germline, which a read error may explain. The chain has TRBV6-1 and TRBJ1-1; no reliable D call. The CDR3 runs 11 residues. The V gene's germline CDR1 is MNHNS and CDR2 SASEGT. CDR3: CASSEVFGHYF. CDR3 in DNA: TGTGCCAGCAGTGAAGTATTTGGCCACTATTTT.

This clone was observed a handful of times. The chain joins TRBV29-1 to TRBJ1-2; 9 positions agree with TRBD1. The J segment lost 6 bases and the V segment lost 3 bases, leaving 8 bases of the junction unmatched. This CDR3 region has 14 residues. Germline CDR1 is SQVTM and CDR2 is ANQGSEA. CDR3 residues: CSVEPGQGSDGYTF. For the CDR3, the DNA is TGCAGCGTTGAGCCGGGACAGGGAAGCGATGGCTACACCTTC. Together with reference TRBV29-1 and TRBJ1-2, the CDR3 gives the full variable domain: SAVISQKPSRDICQRGTSLTIQCQVDSQVTMMFWYRQQPGQSLTLIATANQGSEATYESGFVIDKFPISRPNLTFSTLTVSNMSPEDSSIYLCSVEPGQGSDGYTFGSGTRLTVV.

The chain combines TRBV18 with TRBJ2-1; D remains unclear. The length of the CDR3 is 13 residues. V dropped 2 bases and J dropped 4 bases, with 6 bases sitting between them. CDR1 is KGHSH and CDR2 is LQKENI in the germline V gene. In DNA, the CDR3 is TGTGCCAGCTCACCAGCGGAGTACAATGAGCAGTTCTTC. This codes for CASSPAEYNEQFF.

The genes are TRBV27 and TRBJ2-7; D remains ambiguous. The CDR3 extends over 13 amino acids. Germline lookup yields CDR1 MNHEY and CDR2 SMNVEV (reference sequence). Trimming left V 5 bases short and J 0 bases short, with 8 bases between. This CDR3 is CASSISHSYEQYF. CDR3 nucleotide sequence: TGTGCCAGCAGTATCTCCCACTCCTACGAGCAGTACTTC.

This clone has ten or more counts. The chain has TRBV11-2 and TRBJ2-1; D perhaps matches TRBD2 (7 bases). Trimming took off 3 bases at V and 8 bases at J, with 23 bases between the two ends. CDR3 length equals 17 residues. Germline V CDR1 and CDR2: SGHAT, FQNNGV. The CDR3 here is CASSLRPGAGEGDEQFF. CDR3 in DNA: TGTGCCAGCAGCTTGAGGCCGGGGGCAGGGGAGGGCGATGAGCAGTTCTTC.